Sequencing of this T cell receptor beta chain was carried out in a study of T cells in Graves' hyperthyroidism and ophthalmopathy. Study-wide background: Peripheral blood was secured at the point of initial diagnosis, before any treatment.

This clonotype came up a few times. The antigen remains undetermined. From RNA transcripts, TCR beta CDR3 regions were amplified. The HTBI set primed first-round TCR CDR3 RT-PCR. Using its own MiXCR run on the multiplex PCR reads, TCRdb lists one record per CDR3 protein. The data contain hundreds of thousands of distinct CDR3 sequences, about 14% of them singletons. General study points: Most expanded thyroid clonotypes above 0.001 recurred in blood.

The V gene lost 0 bases and the J gene lost 6 bases, with 8 bases spanning the gap. Germline CDR1 SNHLY, CDR2 FYNNEI. The CDR3 totals 13 residues. The J gene is TRBJ1-1, the V gene TRBV2; D gene unclear. Sequenced sample: blood. The TCR comes from a woman between 50 and 59 years old with Graves' ophthalmopathy. CDR3 bases: TGTGCCAGCAGTGAAGCCGGGATGGCTGAAGCTTTCTTT. Amino acids: CASSEAGMAEAFF.